This T cell receptor beta chain comes out of a study of OX40 agonist ivuxolimab in advanced cancers. Here immunoSEQ multiplex PCR was the method, and the copy in TCRdb shows in-frame clones only, minus some. The profile shows 60,000 to 65,000 clones, about 90% of them singletons. The CDR3 sequence is 13 residues long. V was shortened by 6 bases and J by 4 bases, with 12 bases between the two germline ends. Germline V gene lookup returns CDR1 MNHNS and CDR2 SASEGT. This receptor was taken from an adult with an advanced solid tumor such as melanoma, head and neck, liver or kidney cancer. The sample consisted of CD4+ or CD8+ T cells sorted from blood, taken in a trial of the OX40 agonist ivuxolimab. The chain links TRBV6-1 to TRBJ2-5, with a possible D match to TRBD1 (5 bases). Here the CDR3 reads CASRDTHPETQYF. CDR3 in DNA: TGTGCCAGCAGGGACACACACCCAGAGACCCAGTACTTC.